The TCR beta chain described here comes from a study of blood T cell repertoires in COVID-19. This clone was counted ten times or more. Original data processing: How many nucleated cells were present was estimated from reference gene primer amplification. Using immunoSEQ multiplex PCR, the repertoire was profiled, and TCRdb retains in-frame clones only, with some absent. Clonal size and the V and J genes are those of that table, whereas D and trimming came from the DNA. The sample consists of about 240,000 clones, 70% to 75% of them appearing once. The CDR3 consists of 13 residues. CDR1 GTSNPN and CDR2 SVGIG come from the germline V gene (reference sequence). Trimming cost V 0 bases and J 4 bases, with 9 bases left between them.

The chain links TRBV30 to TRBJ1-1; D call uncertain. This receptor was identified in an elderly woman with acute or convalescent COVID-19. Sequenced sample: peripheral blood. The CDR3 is CAWSVRESTEAFF. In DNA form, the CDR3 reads TGTGCCTGGAGTGTAAGGGAGTCCACTGAAGCTTTCTTT.